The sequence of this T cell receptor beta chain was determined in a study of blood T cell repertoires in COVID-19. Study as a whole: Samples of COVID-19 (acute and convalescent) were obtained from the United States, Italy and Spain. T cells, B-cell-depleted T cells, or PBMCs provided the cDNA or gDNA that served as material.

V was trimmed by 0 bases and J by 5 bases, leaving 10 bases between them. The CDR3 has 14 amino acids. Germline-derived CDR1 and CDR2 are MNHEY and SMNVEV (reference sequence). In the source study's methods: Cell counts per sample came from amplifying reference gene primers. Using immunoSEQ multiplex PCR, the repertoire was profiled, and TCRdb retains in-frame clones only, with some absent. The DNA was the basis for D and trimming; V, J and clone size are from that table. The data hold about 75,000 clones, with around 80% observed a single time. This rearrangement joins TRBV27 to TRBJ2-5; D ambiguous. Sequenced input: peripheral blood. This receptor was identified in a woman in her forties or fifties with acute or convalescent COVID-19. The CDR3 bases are TGTGCCAGCAGTTTATCGTCCAGATGGGAGACCCAGTACTTC. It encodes CASSLSSRWETQYF.